The 10 T cell receptor beta chains in this list originate from one sample, sequenced in a study of shared clonotypes between healthy human individuals. Here immunoSEQ multiplex PCR was the method, and the copy in TCRdb shows in-frame clones only, minus some. The sample contains about 1 million clones, about 76% of which appear only once. The source material was memory CD4+ T cells sorted from blood. The sample's subset: CD45RA-negative fraction. Every receptor here comes from a man aged 18 to 30 in good health.

The chain recombines TRBV21-1 with TRBJ2-1; TRBD1 is the table's D call and was not checked against the DNA. TRBV21-1 is a pseudogene. The CDR3 is 11 amino acids. The CDR3 protein is CASSRTQEQFF. The CDR3, as DNA: TGTGCCAGCAGCAGAACCCAGGAGCAGTTCTTC.

The chain employs TRBV19 and TRBJ2-7; possibly TRBD2 for D (6 bases). The CDR3 is 14 amino acids. The germline V and J ends were trimmed by 9 bases and 0 bases, with 15 bases remaining between them. Germline V gene data show CDR1 as LNHDA and CDR2 as SQIVND (reference sequence). CDR3 in DNA: TGTGCCAGCCGCCCCGCGGGACGCTCCTACGAGCAGTACTTC. Translating gives CASRPAGRSYEQYF.

The chain employs TRBV10-1 and TRBJ1-3; D possibly corresponds to TRBD1 (6 bases). In germline, CDR1 is WNHNN, CDR2 SYGVQD (reference sequence). The CDR3 runs to 14 residues. V dropped 10 bases and J dropped 8 bases, with 21 bases sitting between them. The CDR3 region has the DNA TGCGCCATCATGGTATCCAGGGGAGTTTACACCATATATTTT. Translated, it gives CAIMVSRGVYTIYF.

V gene TRBV19 combines with J gene TRBJ2-5; 7 bases align to TRBD1. CDR3 length: 15 amino acids. After removal of 4 bases from V and 7 bases from J, the junction contained 12 bases not matched to a gene. In germline, CDR1 is LNHDA, CDR2 SQIVND (reference sequence). CDR3 protein: CASSTSTGPGGTQYF. CDR3 DNA: TGTGCCAGTAGTACCTCAACAGGGCCAGGGGGGACCCAGTACTTC. The full variable domain, in which reference TRBV19 and TRBJ2-5 provide the parts outside the CDR3, is DGGITQSPKYLFRKEGQNVTLSCEQNLNHDAMYWYRQDPGQGLRLIYYSQIVNDFQKGDIAEGYSVSREKKESFPLTVTSAQKNPTAFYLCASSTSTGPGGTQYFGPGTRLLVL.

This chain connects TRBV7-9 to TRBJ2-5, with 9 bases matching TRBD2. V lost 5 bases to trimming and J lost 5 bases; unmatched junction nucleotides: 9. The CDR3 has 15 residues. Germline V gene lookup returns CDR1 SEHNR and CDR2 FQNEAQ (reference sequence). CDR3 DNA sequence: TGTGCCAGCAGCCCAAATGGACTAGCGTGGGAGACCCAGTACTTC. Protein sequence: CASSPNGLAWETQYF.

This chain joins TRBV5-1 and TRBJ1-3, with D hard to call. This CDR3 has 18 residues. V was cut by 0 bases and J by 3 bases, with 19 bases left in between. CDR1 SGHRS and CDR2 YFSETQ come from the germline V gene. The CDR3: CASSLGLTTLSGGNTIYF. The CDR3 bases are TGCGCCAGCAGCTTGGGACTAACGACCCTTTCGGGTGGAAACACCATATATTTT.

The chain recombines TRBV5-1 with TRBJ2-3; D is undetermined. Per the germline V gene, CDR1 is SGHRS and CDR2 is YFSETQ. CDR3 length: 14 amino acids. Trimming cost V 3 bases and J 0 bases, with 8 bases left between them. The CDR3 loop is CASSSAVSTDTQYF. The CDR3 DNA reads as TGCGCCAGCAGCTCGGCGGTAAGCACAGATACGCAGTATTTT.

This chain joins TRBV6-6 and TRBJ1-6; perhaps TRBD1 as D (6 bases). Germline V CDR1 and CDR2: MNHNY, SVGAGI (reference sequence). This CDR3 has 15 residues. The V end lost 7 bases, the J end lost 7 bases, and 17 bases lay between the germline ends. CDR3 sequence reads: CASNPSDSENSPLHF. The CDR3 DNA sequence: TGTGCCAGCAACCCTTCGGACAGCGAAAATTCACCCCTCCACTTT.

The rearrangement links TRBV19 to TRBJ2-5, with 11 bases aligning to TRBD2. This CDR3 contains 18 residues. With V trimmed by 1 base and J by 1 base, 8 bases remained unmatched. The germline CDR1 and CDR2 sequences are LNHDA and SQIVND (reference sequence). The CDR3 sequence is CASSIGGILAGAQETQYF. CDR3 DNA sequence: TGTGCCAGTAGTATAGGGGGGATACTAGCGGGAGCCCAAGAGACCCAGTACTTC. The variable domain in full, completed from reference TRBV19 and TRBJ2-5, reads DGGITQSPKYLFRKEGQNVTLSCEQNLNHDAMYWYRQDPGQGLRLIYYSQIVNDFQKGDIAEGYSVSREKKESFPLTVTSAQKNPTAFYLCASSIGGILAGAQETQYFGPGTRLLVL.

This chain joins TRBV10-3 and TRBJ1-4; possible D gene TRBD1, 5 bases. Germline assignment: CDR1 ENHRY and CDR2 SYGVKD. V lost 6 bases and J lost 8, with 13 bases in between. This CDR3 has 13 residues. CDR3 loop: CAISRQTREKLFF. CDR3 coding DNA: TGTGCCATCAGCCGACAGACCCGAGAAAAACTGTTTTTT.